These 23 T cell receptor beta chains came from one sample sequenced in a study of blood T cells in healthy people across ages. A second PCR, run for about 6 to 11 cycles, used a sample-barcoded 5' primer plus a J-beta primer mix. TCRdb reprocessed the 5' RACE reads via MiXCR and lists one record per CDR3 protein. The sample contains approximately 580,000 distinct CDR3 sequences, less than 25% of which appear only once. Another study also made use of these data, one on T cells of mothers and their children.

Sequenced: blood. The receptor set was obtained from a boy between 10 and 17 years old in good health.

V usage is TRBV7-2 and J usage is TRBJ2-3, with 11 bases matching TRBD2. Germline CDR1 SGHTA, CDR2 FQGNSA. This CDR3 comprises 16 residues. After removal of 3 bases from V and 5 bases from J, the junction contained 7 bases not matched to a gene. In DNA, the CDR3 is TGTGCCAGCAGCTTGGGGACTAGCGGAGGGGGAGATACGCAGTATTTT. Its translation: CASSLGTSGGGDTQYF. The whole variable domain, remainder taken from reference TRBV7-2 and TRBJ2-3, is GAGVSQSPSNKVTEKGKDVELRCDPISGHTALYWYRQSLGQGLEFLIYFQGNSAPDKSGLPSDRFSAERTGGSVSTLTIQRTQQEDSAVYLCASSLGTSGGGDTQYFGPGTRLTVL.

This clonotype was seen only a few times. The chain couples TRBV3-1 to TRBJ2-5; 10 bases are shared with TRBD2. The J segment lost 11 bases and the V segment lost 2 bases, leaving 8 bases of the junction unmatched. This CDR3 comprises 14 residues. From germline, CDR1 is LGHDT and CDR2 YNNKEL (reference sequence). In DNA, the CDR3 is TGTGCCAGCAGCCAATTGAGCGGGGGGGATCAGCAGTACTTC. Protein product: CASSQLSGGDQQYF.

The gene calls are TRBV20-1 and TRBJ1-2, with a possible D match to TRBD1 (5 bases). V was clipped by 1 base and J by 6 bases, with 15 bases between them. The CDR3 spans 14 residues. Germline lookup yields CDR1 DFQATT and CDR2 SNEGSKA (reference sequence). CDR3 in amino acids: CSARVAGTRDGYTF. The CDR3 DNA sequence: TGCAGTGCTAGAGTTGCCGGGACCCGGGATGGCTACACCTTC.

This chain joins TRBV5-1 and TRBJ2-7, with TRBD1 identical over 7 bases. Germline V gene data show CDR1 as SGHRS and CDR2 as YFSETQ. V dropped 1 base and J dropped 7; count of bases not matched to a gene: 8. This CDR3 has 14 amino acids. CDR3 nucleotides: TGCGCCAGCAGCTTGTATTCAGGGGGTGAGGAGCAGTACTTC. The encoded protein is CASSLYSGGEEQYF.

The chain has TRBV10-2 and TRBJ1-2, with D unresolved. Trimming left V 7 bases short and J 4 bases short, with 25 bases between. Per germline, CDR1 WSHSY and CDR2 SAAADI. The CDR3 covers 17 residues. This CDR3 is CASTPSPGRLLPYGYTF. The CDR3 nucleotides read TGCGCCAGCACCCCATCGCCCGGCAGACTTTTACCCTATGGCTACACCTTC.

This sequence joins TRBV28 and TRBJ2-5; TRBD2 aligns across 8 bases. The DNA end favors TRBJ2-1, so the J call may be wrong. Germline-derived CDR1 and CDR2 are MDHEN and SYDVKM. The CDR3 contains 16 residues. The CDR3 sequence: CASSFLSGGLYNEQFF. The CDR3 DNA follows: TGTGCCAGCAGTTTTCTTTCGGGGGGGCTATACAATGAGCAGTTCTTC.

This clonotype was seen a few times. This chain joins TRBV12-3 or TRBV12-4 and TRBJ1-1; TRBD1 might be the D (5 bases). The CDR3 extends over 13 amino acids. Deletions cut 7 bases from V and 4 bases from J, with 13 bases between. CDR3 bases: TGTGCCAGCAAAGAAATGGGGGGCACTGAAGCTTTCTTT. Protein sequence: CASKEMGGTEAFF.

This clonotype was recorded many times. This sequence joins TRBV3-1 and TRBJ2-5; 8 bases match TRBD2. The J call may be in error: the DNA end matches TRBJ2-7 better. The CDR3 has 18 residues. Germline V gene data show CDR1 as LGHDT and CDR2 as YNNKEL (reference sequence). The CDR3 loop reads CASSQDDSERGPSYEQYF. The CDR3 nucleotides read TGTGCCAGCAGCCAAGATGATTCGGAGCGGGGGCCGTCCTACGAGCAGTACTTC.

The chain has TRBV20-1 and TRBJ2-1; D may be TRBD1 or TRBD2 (5 bases each). Per the germline V gene, CDR1 is DFQATT and CDR2 is SNEGSKA (reference sequence). The V end lost 0 bases, the J end lost 4 bases, and 16 bases lay between the germline ends. This CDR3 region has 16 residues. The DNA of the CDR3 is TGCAGTGCTAGAGATCTAGAATGGGGGACGTACAATGAGCAGTTCTTC. This codes for CSARDLEWGTYNEQFF.

The rearrangement uses TRBV10-3 and TRBJ2-1; the match to TRBD2 covers 10 bases. Trimming took 3 bases from V and 5 from J; bases not matched to a gene: 4. CDR1 ENHRY and CDR2 SYGVKD come from the germline V gene. This CDR3 contains 15 residues. Here the CDR3 DNA reads TGTGCCATCAGTGACGTTCTAGCGGGGGACAATGAGCAGTTCTTC. Translating gives CAISDVLAGDNEQFF.

This clonotype was recorded a few times. This rearrangement joins TRBV4-3 to TRBJ2-6; D possibly corresponds to TRBD1 (6 bases). The CDR3 extends over 16 amino acids. The germline V gene has CDR1 LGHNA and CDR2 YSLEER. V was cut by 4 bases and J by 0 bases, with 10 bases left in between. CDR3: CASSRDKSSGANVLTF. The CDR3, as DNA: TGCGCCAGCAGCCGGGACAAGAGCTCTGGGGCCAACGTCCTGACTTTC.

V usage is TRBV9 and J usage is TRBJ2-3; a weak D match, TRBD1 (5 bases). Trimming shortened V by 4 bases and J by 0 bases, and 18 bases separated the two germline ends. Germline lookup yields CDR1 SGDLS and CDR2 YYNGEE. The CDR3 has 17 amino acids. CDR3 sequence reads: CASSPGRGSTSTDTQYF. Written as DNA, the CDR3 is TGTGCCAGCAGCCCAGGGCGAGGATCCACTAGCACAGATACGCAGTATTTT.

The chain employs TRBV28 and TRBJ2-1; TRBD1 matches 9 bases. The CDR3 loop spans 16 amino acids. Losses at the gene ends were 4 bases for V and 5 bases for J; bases not matched to a gene: 9. Germline loops: CDR1 MDHEN, CDR2 SYDVKM. The CDR3 loop reads CASSSSPGQGNNEQFF. In DNA, the CDR3 is TGTGCCAGCAGTTCCTCGCCGGGACAGGGAAACAATGAGCAGTTCTTC.

V gene TRBV20-1 combines with J gene TRBJ2-7; D remains unclear. CDR1 is DFQATT and CDR2 is SNEGSKA in the germline V gene (reference sequence). The germline V and J ends were trimmed by 5 bases and 2 bases, with 10 bases remaining between them. This CDR3 has 12 amino acids. CDR3 bases: TGCAGTGCTCCGGGTATCACCTACGAGCAGTACTTC. Protein sequence: CSAPGITYEQYF.

V and J are TRBV28 and TRBJ2-7; 8 nucleotides line up with TRBD2. This CDR3 has 17 amino acids. V gave up 8 bases and J gave up 0 bases; unmatched junction bases: 15. CDR1 and CDR2 from the germline V gene are MDHEN and SYDVKM. The CDR3 coding sequence is TGTGCCAGCTCCTCCCCCAGAACGGGGGGGAACTCCTACGAGCAGTACTTC. Its protein product is CASSSPRTGGNSYEQYF.

The rearrangement joins TRBV27 to TRBJ2-7; D is unresolved. CDR1 and CDR2 from the germline V gene are MNHEY and SMNVEV (reference sequence). The V end was cut by 4 bases, the J end by 0 bases, with 13 bases between. The CDR3 length is 15 residues. The CDR3 DNA reads TGTGCCAGCAGTTATGGCACCGGAACCTCCTACGAGCAGTACTTC. Its translation: CASSYGTGTSYEQYF.

A word on this clonotype: The conserved final phenylalanine or tryptophan is absent from the CDR3, which likely points to a read error. The V call is TRBV15, the J call TRBJ2-4; 7 bases align to TRBD1. The CDR3 length is 15 residues. With 4 bases clipped from V and 1 base from J, the junction kept 4 bases outside the gene matches. Germline V CDR1 and CDR2: LNHNV, YYDKDF (reference sequence). CDR3 nucleotides: TGTGCCACCAGCACCGACAGGGTGGCCAAAAACATTCAGTACTAC. Translated, it gives CATSTDRVAKNIQYY.

Written as DNA, the CDR3 is TGTGCCAGCAGCCAATCGGACGCCGGACATCCCGATGGCTACACCTTC. As protein: CASSQSDAGHPDGYTF. The chain is built from TRBV7-8 and TRBJ1-2; D is perhaps TRBD1 (5 bases). The germline gives CDR1 SGHVS, CDR2 FQNEAQ. Trimming removed 5 bases from V and 6 bases from J, with 22 bases in between. CDR3 length: 16 residues.

V and J are TRBV7-2 and TRBJ2-5, with TRBD2 matching 7 bases. The germline V gene encodes CDR1 SGHTA and CDR2 FQGNSA. Trimming removed 2 bases from V and 1 base from J; junction bases left unmatched: 7. CDR3 length equals 16 residues. The CDR3 DNA sequence: TGTGCCAGCAGCTTAAACTCTCCGGGGGGCCAAGAGACCCAGTACTTC. Translation: CASSLNSPGGQETQYF.

Only a few counts were recorded for this clonotype. CDR3 nucleotides: TGTGCCAGCAGTGAAGCGCGATCAGGGATCGATACGCAGTATTTT. This encodes CASSEARSGIDTQYF. The chain couples TRBV6-1 to TRBJ2-3, with D maybe TRBD1 (5 bases). This CDR3 is built from 15 residues. Per germline, CDR1 MNHNS and CDR2 SASEGT. Trimming took 0 bases from V and 6 from J, leaving 13 bases between them.

This chain connects TRBV29-1 to TRBJ2-5; D perhaps matches TRBD2 (6 bases). The CDR3 runs to 12 residues. V was pared by 2 bases and J by 10 bases, with 14 bases between. The germline V gene has CDR1 SQVTM and CDR2 ANQGSEA. CDR3 loop: CSVETDSGGQYF. Written as DNA, the CDR3 is TGCAGCGTTGAAACGGATTCCGGGGGCCAGTACTTC. Using reference TRBV29-1 and TRBJ2-5 for the parts outside the CDR3, the full variable domain is SAVISQKPSRDICQRGTSLTIQCQVDSQVTMMFWYRQQPGQSLTLIATANQGSEATYESGFVIDKFPISRPNLTFSTLTVSNMSPEDSSIYLCSVETDSGGQYFGPGTRLLVL.

This clonotype was counted a few times. The V and J genes are TRBV27 and TRBJ1-2; 8 nucleotides agree with TRBD1. The germline gives CDR1 MNHEY, CDR2 SMNVEV (reference sequence). CDR3 length: 13 amino acids. V lost 7 bases to trimming and J lost 4 bases; unmatched junction nucleotides: 5. CDR3: CASKPTGGYGYTF. CDR3 DNA: TGTGCCAGCAAACCCACAGGGGGCTATGGCTACACCTTC.

This clonotype was found a few times. The chain joins TRBV28 to TRBJ1-3; 7 bases are a match to TRBD1. The V gene's germline CDR1 is MDHEN and CDR2 SYDVKM. The V segment lost 7 bases and the J segment 4 bases; nucleotides outside the gene matches: 10. The CDR3 is 15 residues long. The CDR3 here is CASNPGTVRGNTIYF. The CDR3 DNA follows: TGTGCCAGCAACCCGGGGACAGTGCGAGGAAACACCATATATTTT.